Listed below are T cell receptor beta chains from one sample, sequenced in a study of T-cell reconstitution after alpha-beta-depleted transplantation in children. TCRdb re-derived calls from the PCR reads in MiXCR, one entry per CDR3 protein. The sample includes 600,000 or so distinct CDR3 sequences, under 30% of them seen just once. The sequencing here drew on PBMCs, mostly from graft donor cells, taken 360 days after TCRalphabeta/CD19-depleted stem cell transplant. These receptors were taken from a boy under two years old who had a stem cell transplant for acute myeloid leukemia, so the T cells may come from the graft donor. CDR3s include the opening cysteine and the closing phenylalanine or tryptophan. Fields, in order: J gene, clone size, D gene, V gene, CDR3 DNA, CDR3 protein. D genes are given only for firm matches. Size values are once, few and many counts, or a class for expanded clones, and some rows have none.

>TRBJ2-7|few|-|TRBV20-1
TGCAGTGCTAGAGTCCCGGGCCACGGGACCGGCTACGAGCAGTACTTC
CSARVPGHGTGYEQYF
>TRBJ2-4|few|TRBD2|TRBV20-1
TGCAGTGCTAGCCCCGGGGGGAACATTCAGTACTTC
CSASPGGNIQYF
>TRBJ2-1|many|-|TRBV28
TGTGCCAGCAGTGATCCCCCGGACGGCTACAATGAGCAGTTCTTC
CASSDPPDGYNEQFF
>TRBJ1-5|-|-|TRBV6-5
TGTGCCAGCAGTTACACAACAGAAACCACTGGACAAGGGCCCCAGCATTTT
CASSYTTETTGQGPQHF
>TRBJ1-5|many|TRBD1|TRBV12-3/TRBV12-4
TGTGCCAGCAGAAAGTCACAGGGGGCTCAGCCCCAGCATTTT
CASRKSQGAQPQHF
>TRBJ1-1|many|-|TRBV18
TGTGCCAGCTCACCAGAGGGGACTGAAGCTTTCTTT
CASSPEGTEAFF
>TRBJ2-7|many|-|TRBV6-1
TGTGCCAGCAGTAAAACCTTTACGAGCGGCAAATACGAGCAGTACTTC
CASSKTFTSGKYEQYF
>TRBJ2-1|few|-|TRBV29-1
TGCAGCGCCGAGGTAGGGACCTACAATGAGCAGTTCTTC
CSAEVGTYNEQFF
>TRBJ2-3|few|-|TRBV20-1
TGCAGTGCCACGGCCAGCACGCAGTATTTT
CSATASTQYF
>TRBJ1-1|many|-|TRBV12-3/TRBV12-4
TGTGCCAGCGGGGGGCCGGGAAACACTGAAGCTTTCTTT
CASGGPGNTEAFF
>TRBJ2-7|few|TRBD1|TRBV6-1
TGTGCCAGCAGGCTCCGGGACAGGGTCTACGAGCAGTACTTC
CASRLRDRVYEQYF
>TRBJ2-1|few|TRBD1|TRBV11-1
TGTGCCAGCAGTCAGGACAGGGCGGGGAATGAGCAGTTCTTC
CASSQDRAGNEQFF
>TRBJ2-7|many|-|TRBV29-1
TGCAGCGTTGAGTCTCAGGGGAATGACTACGAGCAGTACTTC
CSVESQGNDYEQYF
>TRBJ2-5|-|-|TRBV20-1
TGCAGTGCTAGGACCACAGGCCAAGAGACCCAGTACTTC
CSARTTGQETQYF
>TRBJ1-5|-|-|TRBV3-1
TGTGCCAGCAGCCAAGATGGTGAAGGGGACCAGCCCCAGCATTTT
CASSQDGEGDQPQHF
>TRBJ2-1|few|-|TRBV3-1
TGTGCCAGCAGCCAAGTACAGTACAATGAGCAGTTCTTC
CASSQVQYNEQFF
>TRBJ2-1|-|-|TRBV7-6
TGTGCCAGCAGCTTAGCGTGGCCAGGTCGGGATGAGCAGTTCTTC
CASSLAWPGRDEQFF
>TRBJ2-7|-|TRBD1|TRBV18
TGTGCCAGCTCACCCGGACAGGGGGTAACCTACGAGCAGTACTTC
CASSPGQGVTYEQYF
>TRBJ2-2|-|-|TRBV7-3
TGTGCCAGCAGCCCTACCCGGGACATCAACACCGGGGAGCTGTTTTTT
CASSPTRDINTGELFF